This T cell receptor beta chain came from a study of identical twins. Everyone who gave samples was a healthy Caucasian. General study results and limits: Insertions ran lower in abundant cord blood beta clonotypes, though not in memory repertoires. Potential partial confounding of zero-insertion analyses by invariant MAIT and iNKT cells was noted.

TCRdb reprocessed the 5' RACE reads via MiXCR and lists one record per CDR3 protein. The sample records around 650,000 distinct CDR3 sequences, under 8.5% being singletons. At least ten counts were recorded for this clonotype. Its target is unknown. Another study also made use of these data, one on yellow fever vaccine responses in identical twins.

The clonotype was recovered from a woman between 18 and 30 years old in good health. The sample consisted of PBMCs.

The DNA for the CDR3 is TGCGCCAGCAGCTCCAACTCCGGGACAGGGGGCATTGGAGATACGCAGTATTTT. Protein: CASSSNSGTGGIGDTQYF. The chain couples TRBV5-1 to TRBJ2-3; 12 nucleotides agree with TRBD1. V was pared by 3 bases and J by 5 bases, with 13 bases of the junction left unmatched. CDR3 length: 18 amino acids. Looked up from germline, CDR1 is SGHRS and CDR2 is YFSETQ.